The 23 T cell receptor beta chains given below trace back to one sample, sequenced in a study of PD-L1 blockade in urothelial cancer. Assay: immunoSEQ multiplex PCR; the TCRdb copy retains only in-frame clones and omits some. The table records 100,000 or so clones, 91% of them present only once. The sample here was PBMCs, taken around atezolizumab (anti-PD-L1) treatment. These receptors came from a woman older than 75 with urothelial cancer.

V and J are TRBV10-3 and TRBJ2-1; D possibly corresponds to TRBD1 (5 bases). The CDR3 is 15 residues long. Trimming cost V 5 bases and J 0 bases, with 11 bases left between them. In germline, CDR1 is ENHRY, CDR2 SYGVKD. CDR3 region: CAISKWQGSYNEQFF. CDR3 in DNA: TGTGCCATCAGTAAATGGCAGGGCTCCTACAATGAGCAGTTCTTC.

This clone appeared a single time. The CDR3 nucleotides read TGTGCCAGCAGCTTAGGTGGACAGGGGGCTGAAGGCTACACCTTC. It is translated as CASSLGGQGAEGYTF. The chain uses TRBV7-9 and TRBJ1-2; the match to TRBD1 covers 11 bases. Losses at the gene ends were 1 base for V and 8 bases for J; bases not matched to a gene: 6. The CDR3 is 15 residues long. Germline CDR1 reads SEHNR; CDR2 reads FQNEAQ (reference sequence).

This chain uses TRBV5-1 with TRBJ1-5; possible D gene TRBD1, 5 bases. V was shortened by 0 bases and J by 7 bases, with 11 bases between the two germline ends. This CDR3 comprises 14 residues. Germline V gene sequence: CDR1 SGHRS, CDR2 YFSETQ. The CDR3 sequence is CASSLDQGQQPQHF. The CDR3 DNA reads TGCGCCAGCAGCTTGGATCAGGGTCAACAGCCCCAGCATTTT.

The genes are TRBV19 and TRBJ1-2; TRBD1 aligns across 7 bases. J gave up 7 bases and V 5 bases, and 10 bases lay outside the gene matches. The CDR3 loop spans 14 amino acids. The V gene's germline CDR1 is LNHDA and CDR2 SQIVND (reference sequence). The CDR3 coding sequence is TGTGCCAGTAGTGTAAACAGGGGAAAGAGTGGCTACACCTTC. Its translation is CASSVNRGKSGYTF.

The chain uses TRBV5-8 and TRBJ2-3; 15 bases fit TRBD2. The CDR3 has 17 residues. The germline CDR1 and CDR2 sequences are SGHTS and YDEGEE. V was clipped by 4 bases and J by 3 bases; unmatched bases: 6. The CDR3 protein is CASSRTSGRANTDTQYF. The CDR3 DNA follows: TGTGCCAGCAGCAGGACTAGCGGGAGGGCCAATACAGATACGCAGTATTTT.

The chain carries TRBV19 and TRBJ2-1, with 10 bases identical to TRBD1. The germline gives CDR1 LNHDA, CDR2 SQIVND (reference sequence). The V gene end was trimmed by 10 bases and the J gene end by 7 bases; junction bases not matched to a gene: 7. This CDR3 region has 13 residues. The CDR3 nucleotides read TGTGCCACCAACAGGGACAGGGGTAATGAGCAGTTCTTC. It specifies CATNRDRGNEQFF. Looking up the rest from reference TRBV19 and TRBJ2-1 gives the full variable domain: DGGITQSPKYLFRKEGQNVTLSCEQNLNHDAMYWYRQDPGQGLRLIYYSQIVNDFQKGDIAEGYSVSREKKESFPLTVTSAQKNPTAFYLCATNRDRGNEQFFGPGTRLTVL.

V usage is TRBV5-6 and J usage is TRBJ2-7; 7 bases map to TRBD1. J gave up 4 bases and V 3 bases, and 4 bases lay outside the gene matches. This CDR3 is 13 amino acids long. Germline CDR1 and CDR2: SGHDT and YYEEEE. DNA of the CDR3: TGTGCCAGCAGCTCGGGACAGCTTTACGAGCAGTACTTC. Translation gives CASSSGQLYEQYF.

The chain uses TRBV5-1 and TRBJ2-3; possible D gene TRBD2, 6 bases. Trimming left V 0 bases short and J 1 base short, with 12 bases between. The CDR3 runs 16 residues. The germline V gene has CDR1 SGHRS and CDR2 YFSETQ. The CDR3 DNA follows: TGCGCCAGCAGCTTGGCCGGGCGGGAACGCACAGATACGCAGTATTTT. This gives the protein CASSLAGRERTDTQYF.

V usage is TRBV18 and J usage is TRBJ2-1; 14 positions agree with TRBD2. Germline CDR1 is KGHSH and CDR2 is LQKENI. V was pared by 3 bases and J by 9 bases, with 4 bases of the junction left unmatched. The CDR3 consists of 15 residues. The CDR3 sequence is CASSPGTSGSGEQFF. CDR3 coding DNA: TGTGCCAGCTCACCCGGGACTAGCGGGAGCGGTGAGCAGTTCTTC.

The J gene is TRBJ2-7, the V gene TRBV11-3; TRBD2 aligns across 11 bases. CDR1 is SGHNT and CDR2 is YENEEA in the germline V gene. The CDR3 loop spans 15 amino acids. V lost 0 bases to trimming and J lost 6 bases; unmatched junction nucleotides: 4. The CDR3 is CASSLDGLAGGEQYF. The DNA for the CDR3 is TGTGCCAGCAGCTTAGATGGGCTAGCGGGAGGCGAGCAGTACTTC.

A few counts support this clone. This rearrangement joins TRBV15 to TRBJ2-3, with 8 positions matching TRBD2. CDR1 LNHNV and CDR2 YYDKDF come from the germline V gene (reference sequence). V lost 0 bases and J lost 2; bases outside the gene matches: 7. The CDR3 runs 17 residues. DNA of the CDR3: TGTGCCACCAGCAGAGAAGGAGCGGGAGCGCCCACAGATACGCAGTATTTT. Amino acids: CATSREGAGAPTDTQYF.

The rearrangement uses TRBV5-1 and TRBJ2-3, with 11 positions matching TRBD2. Germline CDR1 reads SGHRS; CDR2 reads YFSETQ. Trimming took 4 bases from V and 0 from J; bases not matched to a gene: 4. The CDR3 is made up of 16 amino acids. The CDR3 region has the DNA TGCGCCAGCAGCGGGGGACTAGCGGAAAGCACAGATACGCAGTATTTT. This sequence encodes CASSGGLAESTDTQYF.

The rearrangement links TRBV15 to TRBJ1-4; TRBD1 might be the D (6 bases). Germline CDR1 and CDR2: LNHNV and YYDKDF (reference sequence). The germline V and J ends were trimmed by 1 base and 4 bases, with 13 bases remaining between them. The CDR3 is made up of 16 amino acids. CDR3 sequence (DNA): TGTGCCACCAGCAGAGGAAAGGCAGGGGATAATGAAAAACTGTTTTTT. It translates to CATSRGKAGDNEKLFF.

V usage is TRBV21-1 and J usage is TRBJ1-5; TRBD1 reflects the table's D call only, with no check against the DNA. TRBV21-1 is reported as a pseudogene. CDR3 length: 13 residues. The CDR3 protein is CARVGQGYQPQHF. As DNA, the CDR3 is TGTGCCAGGGTGGGACAGGGGTATCAGCCCCAGCATTTT.

The CDR3 protein is CATSTPGSVTDTQYF. The CDR3 DNA sequence: TGTGCCACCTCCACCCCGGGGAGCGTCACAGATACGCAGTATTTT. The chain carries TRBV6-5 and TRBJ2-3, with a possible D match to TRBD2 (5 bases). The length of the CDR3 is 15 residues. V lost 10 bases and J 2 bases, leaving 19 bases between the germline ends. Germline V CDR1 and CDR2: MNHEY, SVGAGI.

This chain connects TRBV11-2 to TRBJ2-4; maybe TRBD1 (6 bases). V was trimmed by 5 bases and J by 4 bases, leaving 15 bases between them. The CDR3 is made up of 15 amino acids. Germline V gives CDR1 SGHAT, CDR2 FQNNGV. CDR3 sequence reads: CASSPVTGPKNIQYF. CDR3 DNA sequence: TGTGCCAGCAGCCCAGTAACAGGGCCTAAAAACATTCAGTACTTC.

The chain couples TRBV13 to TRBJ2-1, with 12 bases that match TRBD2. V lost 5 bases, J lost 8 bases, and 7 bases stayed unmatched. From germline, CDR1 is PRHDT and CDR2 FYEKMQ (reference sequence). The CDR3 runs to 15 residues. CDR3 bases: TGTGCCAGCAGCCTACTAGCGGGAGGTGATCATGAGCAGTTCTTC. Translating gives CASSLLAGGDHEQFF.

The J gene is TRBJ1-4, the V gene TRBV6-1; no firm D call. V was trimmed by 5 bases and J by 13 bases, leaving 14 bases between them. Germline V gene sequence: CDR1 MNHNS, CDR2 SASEGT. The CDR3 runs 12 residues. The CDR3 is CASSSAAVLLFF. In nucleotides, the CDR3 is TGTGCCAGCAGTTCCGCGGCAGTCCTACTGTTTTTT.

The CDR3 loop is CASSMGTGGGLVTEAFF. The CDR3 region has the DNA TGTGCCAGTAGTATGGGGACAGGGGGTGGACTAGTGACTGAAGCTTTCTTT. This sequence joins TRBV19 and TRBJ1-1; 11 nucleotides align to TRBD1. With 3 bases clipped from V and 5 bases from J, the junction kept 11 bases outside the gene matches. The CDR3 is made up of 17 amino acids. CDR1 is LNHDA, CDR2 SQIVND, per germline (reference sequence).

V gene TRBV7-3 combines with J gene TRBJ1-1; D unclear. Trimming left V 2 bases short and J 3 bases short, with 10 bases between. The CDR3 has 14 residues. Per the germline V gene, CDR1 is SGHTA and CDR2 is FQGTGA. CDR3 DNA: TGTGCCAGCAGCTTACTAGCCGGGGACACTGAAGCTTTCTTT. Translated, it gives CASSLLAGDTEAFF.

This chain uses TRBV28 with TRBJ1-1; D gene unclear. The CDR3 covers 11 residues. V shed 10 bases and J shed 1 base, with 7 bases lying between them. The germline V gene encodes CDR1 MDHEN and CDR2 SYDVKM. DNA of the CDR3: TGTGCCACCACGGGGAACACTGAAGCTTTCTTT. Translation: CATTGNTEAFF.

The chain is built from TRBV18 and TRBJ2-5; D may be TRBD2 (5 bases). V gave up 3 bases and J gave up 1 base, with 9 bases separating them. Germline V gene lookup returns CDR1 KGHSH and CDR2 LQKENI. This CDR3 has 14 amino acids. The CDR3: CASSPSGIQETQYF. The CDR3 nucleotides read TGTGCCAGCTCACCCTCCGGGATCCAAGAGACCCAGTACTTC.

The chain recombines TRBV2 with TRBJ1-5; the D gene is possibly TRBD1 (5 bases). Trimming pared 7 bases from V and 3 bases from J, leaving 16 bases between. The CDR3 spans 15 residues. Germline V gene data show CDR1 as SNHLY and CDR2 as FYNNEI. DNA of the CDR3: TGTGCCAGCACCGAAAGCAGGGCCCACAATCAGCCCCAGCATTTT. The encoded protein is CASTESRAHNQPQHF.